This section outlines one T cell receptor beta chain sequence together with its context. Its antigen is not known. The data stem from a study of post-analysis software for immune sequencing data. Study summary: Relapsing-remitting, secondary progressive and progressive-relapsing courses of multiple sclerosis were included. Regarding the study as a whole: The five TRBV segments detected at higher frequency in patients than in controls included TRBV5-6, TRBV5-1 and TRBV20-1. Compared against controls, patients with multiple sclerosis displayed significantly lower normalized Chao1 diversity. Pronounced co-clustering by F measure was evident among identically batched samples.

Prepared libraries of TCR beta cDNA carried unique molecular identifiers. Out of about 0.9 to 11 million T cells, roughly 0.5 million cDNA molecules were generated. TCRdb itself ran the PCR reads through MiXCR, one entry per CDR3 protein. The sample includes roughly 570,000 distinct CDR3 sequences, around 34% seen only once; the top ten take 4.5% to 7.5%. CDR3 length equals 16 residues. Germline values: CDR1 MNHEY, CDR2 SVGAGI. J lost 2 bases, V lost 2 bases, and 6 bases had no gene match. The sample comprised blood. V usage is TRBV6-5 and J usage is TRBJ2-7, with TRBD2 identical over 10 bases. The clonotype comes from a girl between 2 and 17 years old with multiple sclerosis. The CDR3 DNA reads TGTGCCAGCAGTTACCAAAGCGGGGGGGCAACCTACGAGCAGTACTTC. As protein: CASSYQSGGATYEQYF.